This T cell receptor beta chain was captured by sequencing in a study of blood T cell repertoires in COVID-19 (dated by TCRdb to about 2020). A note on the overall study: Collaborator samples came from the United States, Italy and Spain and covered acute and convalescent phases of COVID-19. The samples were drawn from two sources: the first 160 participants of the ongoing ImmuneRACE study, and 1,000 to 1,500 subjects contributed by 6 global collaborators. The prospective study material was composed of cDNA or gDNA derived from T cells, B-cell-depleted T cells, or PBMCs. A freely available public database, intended as a resource for researchers studying the immune response to SARS-CoV-2, is where the repertoires were released. Where available, HLA class I and class II types were taken from metadata supplied by the sample provider and were not determined by assay-based typing. The sample metadata nearly always contained a de-identified subject ID, COVID-19 status, age in years and sex. Subjects who had been exposed to COVID-19, were actively infected with it, or had recovered from it provided the deeply sampled blood TCRbeta repertoires that made up the dataset. What the work shows at the level of the full study, not this receptor alone: The amount of clinical and demographic metadata varied by source and participant and was provided uncurated.

Concerning this clone itself: Its cognate antigen has yet to be identified. Per-nucleotide qualities are absent, and no much larger clonotype sits a single base away.

Collaborating institutions collected whole blood in K2EDTA tubes following their own protocols. Collaborator samples were shipped for TCRbeta analysis as frozen whole blood, isolated PBMCs, or DNA extracted from either sample type. The immunoSEQ Assay, a bias-controlled multiplex PCR, was used to amplify TCRbeta CDR3 regions from genomic DNA. In the paper's pipeline: The number of nucleated cells in each sample was estimated by amplification of reference gene primers within the assay. To quantify the absolute abundance of each unique TCRbeta CDR3 rearrangement, sequence reads were collapsed and filtered. For each sample, productive Simpson clonality was calculated as the square root of Simpson's diversity index across productive rearrangements. Not all clones reach the TCRdb copy of this immuneACCESS table, which keeps in-frame sequences only. Checked studies attribute under half of the gap to unresolved V genes and leave the rest unexplained. V, J and clone size are taken as reported in that table, and D and trimming were inferred from the DNA itself. This sample is represented by approximately 76,000 clones; around 90% of them were singletons. The ten largest account for 8% to 9.5% of the sample.

The source of this sequence is a man under 40 with acute or convalescent COVID-19. Sequencing used peripheral blood.

The CDR3 in this case is CASSLRAPPSPGELFF. The sequence in DNA is TGTGCCAGCAGCTTACGCGCTCCGCCTAGCCCCGGGGAGCTGTTTTTT. This chain joins TRBV7-2 to TRBJ2-2; the D gene is perhaps TRBD2, from 5 matching bases. Counted from cysteine to phenylalanine, this CDR3 has 16 amino acids. Kept here is only the CDR3 DNA, which spans 48 bases and is read in frame from base 1. CDR1 and CDR2, looked up from the germline V gene, are SGHTA and FQGNSA. V is cut by 2 bases and J by 6 bases, and the space between the germline ends is 16 bases. With all but the CDR3 taken from the reference TRBV7-2 and TRBJ2-2 genes, the full variable domain is: GAGVSQSPSNKVTEKGKDVELRCDPISGHTALYWYRQSLGQGLEFLIYFQGNSAPDKSGLPSDRFSAERTGGSVSTLTIQRTQQEDSAVYLCASSLRAPPSPGELFFGEGSRLTVL.